Shown below are 11 T cell receptor beta chains from a single sample sequenced in a study of blood T cell repertoires in COVID-19. Data came from immunoSEQ multiplex PCR; TCRdb stores just in-frame clones and leaves some out. The table records 210,000 or so clones, about 88% of them present only once. Sample: peripheral blood. Receptors were obtained from a woman aged 40 to 50 with acute or convalescent COVID-19.

This clone was counted a single time. CDR3 nucleotide sequence: TGTGCCAGCAGTTACGAGGGGGCGAATCAGCCCCAGCATTTT. Its translation is CASSYEGANQPQHF. The V gene is TRBV6-2 or TRBV6-3, the J gene TRBJ1-5; 7 nucleotides agree with TRBD1. The V segment lost 2 bases and the J segment 4 bases; nucleotides outside the gene matches: 2. From germline, CDR1 is MNHEY and CDR2 SVGEGT. The CDR3 sequence is 14 residues long.

The chain is built from TRBV7-2 and TRBJ2-3; a possible D gene is TRBD2 (5 bases). The CDR3 spans 14 residues. Germline V gene data show CDR1 as SGHTA and CDR2 as FQGNSA. Trimming removed 5 bases at V and 4 bases at J, with 13 bases between. This CDR3 reads CASSPTGIPDTQYF. The CDR3 region has the DNA TGTGCCAGCAGCCCCACGGGGATCCCAGATACGCAGTATTTT.

The chain carries TRBV5-1 and TRBJ2-2; no reliable D call. Germline values: CDR1 SGHRS, CDR2 YFSETQ. This CDR3 contains 14 residues. V dropped 1 base and J dropped 0 bases, with 4 bases sitting between them. The CDR3 loop is CASSLYPNTGELFF. The CDR3 bases are TGCGCCAGCAGCTTGTATCCGAACACCGGGGAGCTGTTTTTT.

The V gene is TRBV6-5, the J gene TRBJ1-2, with 8 bases aligning to TRBD1. V was clipped by 6 bases and J by 6 bases; unmatched bases: 3. The CDR3 is made up of 12 amino acids. Germline-derived CDR1 and CDR2 are MNHEY and SVGAGI. CDR3 loop: CASSRTGNGYTF. In nucleotides, the CDR3 is TGTGCCAGCAGCCGGACAGGGAATGGCTACACCTTC.

V and J are TRBV5-1 and TRBJ1-2; unclear D gene. The CDR3 has 14 amino acids. Germline CDR1 is SGHRS and CDR2 is YFSETQ. Trimming shortened V by 2 bases and J by 2 bases, and 10 bases separated the two germline ends. The CDR3 region has the DNA TGCGCCAGCAGCTTAGACACGATGAACTATGGCTACACCTTC. Its protein is CASSLDTMNYGYTF.

The chain combines TRBV3-1 (or the pseudogene TRBV3-2) with TRBJ2-1, with a possible D match to TRBD1 (6 bases). The CDR3 runs 14 residues. V lost 7 bases to trimming and J lost 9 bases, with 19 bases between them. CDR1 is LGHDT, CDR2 YNNKEL, per germline (reference sequence). The CDR3 DNA reads as TGTGCCAGCACCTCATCCCTTAGGGGGTCTGAGCAGTTCTTC. It specifies CASTSSLRGSEQFF.

Comment on this clone: The limits of the CDR3 on the DNA are not certain, so only TCRdb's listed CDR3 is given. V is TRBV21-1 and J is TRBJ2-7; the D call TRBD1 from the table was never checked on the DNA. TRBV21-1 is a pseudogene. With termini counted, the CDR3 has 13 amino acids. CDR3 residues: CASSKWGQGAQYV.

The chain is built from TRBV28 and TRBJ1-3; 7 bases align to TRBD1. Germline CDR1 and CDR2: MDHEN and SYDVKM. Trimming removed 6 bases from V and 8 bases from J; junction bases left unmatched: 10. The CDR3 length is 14 residues. The CDR3 protein is CASSRQGAIDTIYF. CDR3 nucleotide sequence: TGTGCCAGCAGCCGACAGGGAGCCATTGACACCATATATTTT.

V gene TRBV30 combines with J gene TRBJ1-6; the match to TRBD1 covers 9 bases. The J segment lost 10 bases and the V segment lost 8 bases, leaving 6 bases of the junction unmatched. Looked up from germline, CDR1 is GTSNPN and CDR2 is SVGIG (reference sequence). This CDR3 has 12 residues. The CDR3 sequence: CAVGQGTSPLHF. The CDR3 DNA is TGTGCCGTCGGACAGGGGACCTCACCCCTCCACTTT.

The chain recombines TRBV18 with TRBJ2-1; D is perhaps TRBD2 (5 bases). The V end lost 3 bases, the J end lost 0 bases, and 12 bases lay between the germline ends. This CDR3 is built from 16 residues. Germline V gives CDR1 KGHSH, CDR2 LQKENI. The CDR3 DNA follows: TGTGCCAGCTCACCGCGGGTGCAGAGCTCCTACAATGAGCAGTTCTTC. It codes for CASSPRVQSSYNEQFF.

The V call is TRBV2, the J call TRBJ1-1, with no clear D. The germline V and J ends were trimmed by 7 bases and 2 bases, with 5 bases remaining between them. The CDR3 runs to 11 residues. Germline V gene lookup returns CDR1 SNHLY and CDR2 FYNNEI. In nucleotides, the CDR3 is TGTGCCAGCAAGACAAACACTGAAGCTTTCTTT. Translation: CASKTNTEAFF.